A single TCR beta chain is shown here with its context. Its antigen target is currently unknown. The record has no base qualities; no much larger clone is one base away. The CDR3 starts with the cysteine, ends with the phenylalanine, and has 16 residues. Solely the CDR3 DNA is kept, with 48 bases framed from the first base. CDR1 and CDR2 are read off the germline V gene as SGHDT and YYEEEE. V and J lose 4 bases and 4 bases, and a span of 17 bases separates them. The immunoSEQ Assay was used to sequence TCR beta CDR3 regions from DNA. In the source study's methods: T cell density was computed as TCR beta template counts normalized to usable DNA estimated by amplifying housekeeping genes. The preseqR package was used to estimate richness by extrapolating to 400,000 templates for PBMC samples and to 120,000 templates for tissue samples. Clonality was taken to be one minus Pielou's evenness. Tissue-enriched TCRs were identified through differential abundance testing performed on productive amino-acid clonotypes, with a minimum total count of 5 and an alpha of 0.1. The Jaccard Index and the Morisita Overlap Index were used to quantify repertoire overlap between compartments. GLIPH grouped TCR beta CDR3s together with public tetramer-defined viral CDR3s, and a viral motif had to include at least three viral sequences and also show V-gene enrichment. The immuneACCESS repertoire file appears here via TCRdb, limited to in-frame rearrangements. These files lack a portion of the clones; in checked studies, under half of the deficit traces to unresolved V genes, and the cause of the others is not known. V and J calls and clone size are copied from that table; D and trimming were computed from the DNA. The table for this sample lists about 41,000 clones; roughly 86% of them were counted only once. The ten largest clones take up 6.5% to 9% of the sample.

This sample stems from a study of T cells in localized non-small cell lung cancer (dated by TCRdb to about 2020). Context from the whole study: The study examined T cell repertoires in approximately 240 patients with early-stage NSCLC and compared tumors with uninvolved tumor-adjacent lungs. All 250 or so NSCLC patients in the cohort were treatment-naive and had localized lung tumors that were resected. NSCLC patients had a mean age of around 61 years, and 129 were male and over 85 female.

At diagnosis, tumor, uninvolved tumor-adjacent lung and peripheral blood were collected and then preserved as a mix of FFPE and fresh-frozen material. Blood samples were analyzed as peripheral blood mononuclear cells for TCR repertoire profiling. The paper's findings and limits, for the study overall: Longer overall survival was associated with higher blood T cell density, whereas shorter survival was associated with higher adjacent-lung clonality. Because the study design was exploratory, TCR variables were selected using unadjusted p-values without false-discovery rate correction. Uninvolved tumor-adjacent lung showed the highest T cell clonality, higher than tumor, which suggests more focused antigenic responses in the adjacent lung. Because multi-region tumor sequencing was not done, intratumor heterogeneity could not be ruled out. A median of around 57 of the top 100 tumor clones turned up in the paired uninvolved adjacent lung, and roughly 28 of those clones also ranked among the top 100 of that same adjacent lung.

The specimen comprised peripheral blood, sampled before any cancer treatment. The receptor comes from a woman between 18 and 49 years old with stage III lung adenocarcinoma. This chain joins TRBV5-6 to TRBJ2-2, with the D gene tentatively TRBD1 or TRBD2, based on 5 matching bases in each. The nucleotides are TGTGCCAGCAGCGGGGACCCGACCTCATTCACCGGGGAGCTGTTTTTT. It translates to CASSGDPTSFTGELFF.